This TCR beta chain stems from a study of shared T cell receptors in the human thymus. The CDR3 sequence is 15 residues long. V gave up 3 bases and J gave up 0 bases, with 9 bases separating them. From germline, CDR1 is SGHVS and CDR2 FNYEAQ. TCRdb's table, derived via immunoSEQ multiplex PCR, lists solely in-frame clones and lacks some. The sample carries about 380,000 clones, 95% recorded once. The sequencing sample was made of thymocytes. The sequence was obtained from a human donor. The chain has TRBV7-6 and TRBJ1-3; no reliable D call. CDR3 sequence reads: CASSLMRPSGNTIYF. CDR3 coding DNA: TGTGCCAGCAGCTTGATGCGACCCTCTGGAAACACCATATATTTT.